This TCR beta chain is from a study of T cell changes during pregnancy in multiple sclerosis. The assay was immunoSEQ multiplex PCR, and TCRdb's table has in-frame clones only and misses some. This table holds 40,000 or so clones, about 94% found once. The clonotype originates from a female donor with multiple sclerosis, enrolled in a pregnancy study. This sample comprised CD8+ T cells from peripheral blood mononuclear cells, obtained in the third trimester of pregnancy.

The CDR3 nucleotides read TGTGCCAGCAGCCTCGTTGGGGGAGGAGGGGAGACCCAGTACTTC. Translating gives CASSLVGGGGETQYF. The chain couples TRBV7-9 to TRBJ2-5, with D maybe TRBD2 (6 bases). Germline CDR1 and CDR2: SEHNR and FQNEAQ (reference sequence). This CDR3 contains 15 residues. Trimming took 5 bases from V and 5 from J, leaving 18 bases between them.